This TCR beta chain is from a study of CD8 T cells in Susac syndrome. The CDR3 extends over 13 amino acids. Germline values: CDR1 SGHNT, CDR2 YYREEE (reference sequence). The ends lost 5 bases at V and 4 bases at J; junction bases unmatched: 5. Reverse transcription used about 0.5 to 1 ug RNA and random hexamers. TCRdb ran MiXCR on the immunoSEQ multiplex PCR reads and lists one entry per CDR3 protein. Found here are approximately 200,000 distinct CDR3 sequences, over 90% of them singletons; the top ten hold 0.07% to 0.095%. The rearrangement uses TRBV5-4 and TRBJ1-1; TRBD1 matches at 7 bases. The sequence was collected from a human donor with multiple sclerosis. The source material was CD4+ T cells from PBMCs. The CDR3 protein is CASRRQGSTEAFF. The CDR3 bases are TGTGCCAGCAGGCGACAGGGAAGCACTGAAGCTTTCTTT.